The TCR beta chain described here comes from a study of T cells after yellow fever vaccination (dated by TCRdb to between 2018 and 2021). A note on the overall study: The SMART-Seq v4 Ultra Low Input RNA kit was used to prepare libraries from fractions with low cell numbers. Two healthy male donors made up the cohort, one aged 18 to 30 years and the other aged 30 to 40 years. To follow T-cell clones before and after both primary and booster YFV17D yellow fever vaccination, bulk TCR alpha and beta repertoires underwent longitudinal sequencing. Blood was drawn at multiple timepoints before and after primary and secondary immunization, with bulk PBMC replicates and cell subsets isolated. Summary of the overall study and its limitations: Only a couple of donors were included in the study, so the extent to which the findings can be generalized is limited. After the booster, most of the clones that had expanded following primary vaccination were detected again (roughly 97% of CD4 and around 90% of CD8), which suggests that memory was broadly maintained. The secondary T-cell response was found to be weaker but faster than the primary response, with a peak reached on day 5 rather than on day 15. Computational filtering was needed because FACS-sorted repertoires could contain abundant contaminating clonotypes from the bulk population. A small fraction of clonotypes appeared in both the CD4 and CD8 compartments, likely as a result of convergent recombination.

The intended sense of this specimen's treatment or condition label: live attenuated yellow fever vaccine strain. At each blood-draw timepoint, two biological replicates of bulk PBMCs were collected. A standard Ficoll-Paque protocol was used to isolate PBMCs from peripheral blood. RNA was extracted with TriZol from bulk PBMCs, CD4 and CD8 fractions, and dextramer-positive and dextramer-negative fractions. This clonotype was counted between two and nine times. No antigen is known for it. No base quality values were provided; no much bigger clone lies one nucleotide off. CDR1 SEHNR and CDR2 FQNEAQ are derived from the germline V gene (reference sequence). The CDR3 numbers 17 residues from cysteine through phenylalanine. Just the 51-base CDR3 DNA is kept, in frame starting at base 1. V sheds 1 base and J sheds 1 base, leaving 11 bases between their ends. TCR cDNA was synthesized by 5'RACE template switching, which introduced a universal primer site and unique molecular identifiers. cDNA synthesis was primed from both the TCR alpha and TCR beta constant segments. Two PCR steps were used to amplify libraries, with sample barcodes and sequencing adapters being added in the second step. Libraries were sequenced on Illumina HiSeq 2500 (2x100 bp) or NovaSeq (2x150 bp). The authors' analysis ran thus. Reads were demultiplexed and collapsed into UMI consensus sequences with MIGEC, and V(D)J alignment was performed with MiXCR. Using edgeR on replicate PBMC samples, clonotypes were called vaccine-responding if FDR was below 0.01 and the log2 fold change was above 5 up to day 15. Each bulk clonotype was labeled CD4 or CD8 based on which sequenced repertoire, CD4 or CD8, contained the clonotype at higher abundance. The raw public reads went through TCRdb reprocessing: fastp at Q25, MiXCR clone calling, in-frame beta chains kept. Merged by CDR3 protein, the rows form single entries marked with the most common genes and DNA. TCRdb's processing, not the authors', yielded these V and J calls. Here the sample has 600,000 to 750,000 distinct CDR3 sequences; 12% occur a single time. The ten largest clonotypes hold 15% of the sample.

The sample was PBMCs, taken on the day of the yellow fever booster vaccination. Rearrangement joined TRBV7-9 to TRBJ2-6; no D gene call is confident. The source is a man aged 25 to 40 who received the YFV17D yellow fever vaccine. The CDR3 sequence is CASSLGGSRSGANVLTF. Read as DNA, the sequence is TGTGCCAGCAGCTTAGGAGGATCCCGGTCTGGGGCCAACGTCCTGACTTTC.